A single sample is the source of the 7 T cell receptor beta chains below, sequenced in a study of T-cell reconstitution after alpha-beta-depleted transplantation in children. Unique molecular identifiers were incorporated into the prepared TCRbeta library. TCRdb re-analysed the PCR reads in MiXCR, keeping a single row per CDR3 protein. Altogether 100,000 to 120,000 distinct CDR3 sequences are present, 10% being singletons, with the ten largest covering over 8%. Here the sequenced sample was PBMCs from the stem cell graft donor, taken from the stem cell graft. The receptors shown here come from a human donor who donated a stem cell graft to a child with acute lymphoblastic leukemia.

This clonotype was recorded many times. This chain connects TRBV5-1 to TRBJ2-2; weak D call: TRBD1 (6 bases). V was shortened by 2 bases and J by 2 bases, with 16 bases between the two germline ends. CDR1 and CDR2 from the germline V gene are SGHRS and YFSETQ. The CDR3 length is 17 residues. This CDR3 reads CASSFQFGTRNTGELFF. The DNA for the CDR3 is TGCGCCAGCAGCTTCCAATTCGGGACAAGAAACACCGGGGAGCTGTTTTTT.

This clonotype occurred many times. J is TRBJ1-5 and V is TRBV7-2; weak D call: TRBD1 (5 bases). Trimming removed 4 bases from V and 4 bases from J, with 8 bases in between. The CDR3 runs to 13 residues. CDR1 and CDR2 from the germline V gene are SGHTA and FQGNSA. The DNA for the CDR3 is TGTGCCAGCAGCTACCGGGGGAATCAGCCCCAGCATTTT. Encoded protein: CASSYRGNQPQHF.

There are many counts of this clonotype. The CDR3 DNA follows: TGTGCCAGCAGCCCAGGACAGGAAAGGGGCACTGAAGCTTTCTTT. Its protein is CASSPGQERGTEAFF. The V call is TRBV7-8, the J call TRBJ1-1; 7 nucleotides line up with TRBD1. The CDR3 sequence is 15 residues long. V dropped 5 bases and J dropped 4; count of bases not matched to a gene: 10. Germline V lookup: CDR1 SGHVS, CDR2 FQNEAQ.

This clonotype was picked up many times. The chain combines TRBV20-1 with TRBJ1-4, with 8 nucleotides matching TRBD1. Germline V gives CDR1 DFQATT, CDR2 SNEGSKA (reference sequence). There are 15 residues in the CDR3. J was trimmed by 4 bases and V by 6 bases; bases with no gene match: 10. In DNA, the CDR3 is TGCAGTGCCAGACCTAGGACAGGGAATAATGAAAAACTGTTTTTT. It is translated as CSARPRTGNNEKLFF.

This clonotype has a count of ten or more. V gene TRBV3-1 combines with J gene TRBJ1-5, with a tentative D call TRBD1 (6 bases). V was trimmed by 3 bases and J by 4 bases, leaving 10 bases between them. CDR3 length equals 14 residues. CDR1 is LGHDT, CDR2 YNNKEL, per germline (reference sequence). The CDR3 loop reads CASSHQGTNQPQHF. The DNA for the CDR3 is TGTGCCAGCAGCCACCAGGGGACTAATCAGCCCCAGCATTTT.

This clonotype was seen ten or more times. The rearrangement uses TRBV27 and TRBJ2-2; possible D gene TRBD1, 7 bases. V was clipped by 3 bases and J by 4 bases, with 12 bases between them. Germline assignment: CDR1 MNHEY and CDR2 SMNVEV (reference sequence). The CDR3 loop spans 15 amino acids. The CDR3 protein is CASSFRQGGTGELFF. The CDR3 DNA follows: TGTGCCAGCAGTTTTCGCCAGGGGGGCACCGGGGAGCTGTTTTTT.

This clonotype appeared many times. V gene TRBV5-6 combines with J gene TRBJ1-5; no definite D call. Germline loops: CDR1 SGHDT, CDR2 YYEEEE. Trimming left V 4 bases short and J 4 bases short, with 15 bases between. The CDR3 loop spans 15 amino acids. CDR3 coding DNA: TGTGCCAGCAGCACCGGGATCTCTATTAATCAGCCCCAGCATTTT. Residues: CASSTGISINQPQHF.